This T cell receptor (beta chain) was recorded in a study of Graves' ophthalmopathy and Graves' hyperthyroidism. RNA transcripts served as template for amplifying TCR beta CDR3 sequences. Second-round multiplex PCR followed a first-round RT-PCR using HTBI primers. TCRdb used MiXCR to reprocess the multiplex PCR reads, holding one entry per CDR3 protein. Of approximately 380,000 distinct CDR3 sequences listed, 21% are singletons. This CDR3 is 16 amino acids long. Germline trimming cut 6 bases from V and 4 bases from J; bases unmatched to any gene: 12. Per germline, CDR1 SGHVS and CDR2 FQNEAQ. Sequencing used peripheral blood. The clonotype comes from a woman between 18 and 29 years old with stable Graves' hyperthyroidism. The V gene is TRBV7-8, the J gene TRBJ2-5; the match to TRBD1 covers 9 bases. This chain's CDR3 is CASRPLYRGRGETQYF. In DNA form, the CDR3 reads TGTGCCAGCAGACCTCTTTACAGGGGGCGGGGAGAGACCCAGTACTTC.